These 14 T cell receptor beta chains share one sample of origin, sequenced in a study of blood T cell repertoires in COVID-19 (TCRdb year 2020). Library prep was done by the immunoSEQ multiplex PCR assay. TCRdb limited this immuneACCESS table to in-frame rearrangements with V and J called. A share of clones is missing; checked studies link under half to unresolved V genes, and the rest is unexplained. This sample gives about 150,000 clones in total; around nine tenths of them show up just once. The top ten hold about 10% of the sample. The sample comprised peripheral blood. These receptors originate from a man aged 55 to 70 with active or convalescent COVID-19.

In this sample, this clone turned up once. V gene TRBV10-3 combines with J gene TRBJ2-7, with 12 bases fitting TRBD2. This CDR3 has 16 amino acids. The trim removed 1 base at V and 5 bases at J, leaving 6 bases unmatched. The V gene's germline CDR1 is ENHRY and CDR2 SYGVKD. CDR3 amino acids: CAISEFTSGRQDEQYF. The CDR3 bases are TGTGCCATCAGTGAGTTCACTAGCGGGAGGCAGGACGAGCAGTACTTC.

The chain employs TRBV4-2 and TRBJ2-5; 8 bases are shared with TRBD2. CDR3 length equals 13 residues. CDR1 and CDR2 from the germline V gene are LGHNA and YNFKEQ. V was clipped by 6 bases and J by 3 bases; unmatched bases: 3. CDR3 region: CASRKAGEETQYF. In DNA form, the CDR3 reads TGTGCCAGCAGAAAAGCGGGAGAAGAGACCCAGTACTTC.

The chain employs TRBV9 and TRBJ1-2, with TRBD1 matching over 8 bases. Germline V lookup: CDR1 SGDLS, CDR2 YYNGEE. With V trimmed by 6 bases and J by 5 bases, 9 bases remained unmatched. The CDR3 spans 14 residues. The CDR3 DNA reads TGTGCCAGCACCCCCGGGACAGGCAGTTATGGCTACACCTTC. Protein: CASTPGTGSYGYTF.

This clone was seen a few times. The CDR3 region has the DNA TGTGCCAGCAGTCGTCGACAGGGGAAAGGCGCTGAAGCTTTCTTT. This translates into CASSRRQGKGAEAFF. The rearrangement links TRBV6-5 to TRBJ1-1; TRBD1 matches 8 bases. Germline values: CDR1 MNHEY, CDR2 SVGAGI. This CDR3 spans 15 amino acids. With 5 bases clipped from V and 6 bases from J, the junction kept 11 bases outside the gene matches.

The genes are TRBV18 and TRBJ1-4; 9 nucleotides align to TRBD1. V gave up 6 bases and J gave up 5 bases; unmatched junction bases: 4. Germline loops: CDR1 KGHSH, CDR2 LQKENI. The CDR3 length is 14 residues. The CDR3: CASSPGTGNEKLFF. Here the CDR3 DNA reads TGTGCCAGCTCCCCCGGGACAGGGAATGAAAAACTGTTTTTT.

The chain combines TRBV5-1 with TRBJ2-1, with D possibly matching TRBD2 (6 bases). Germline lookup yields CDR1 SGHRS and CDR2 YFSETQ. This CDR3 contains 16 residues. V was shortened by 0 bases and J by 6 bases, with 16 bases between the two germline ends. The CDR3 DNA is TGCGCCAGCAGCTTGGCCGGGGGTTGGCGAACCAATGAGCAGTTCTTC. This encodes CASSLAGGWRTNEQFF.

On this clone itself: One end of the junction is discordant with germline, which a read error may explain. V is TRBV7-7 and J is TRBJ1-5; D is uncertain. The CDR3 is made up of 18 amino acids. CDR1 and CDR2 from the germline V gene are SSHAT and FNYEAQ (reference sequence). CDR3 bases: TGTGCTAGCAGTTCCGAGATGAGGTACAACGATAGCAATCAGCCCCAGCATTTT. Its protein is CASSSEMRYNDSNQPQHF.

This chain connects TRBV30 to TRBJ1-3; D is unresolved. Germline-derived CDR1 and CDR2 are GTSNPN and SVGIG (reference sequence). V dropped 7 bases and J dropped 4 bases, with 11 bases sitting between them. CDR3 length: 12 residues. Here the CDR3 reads CASTRRGNTIYF. For the CDR3, the DNA is TGTGCCTCGACCCGGAGGGGAAACACCATATATTTT.

This chain links TRBV28 with TRBJ2-4; 8 nucleotides match TRBD1. This CDR3 spans 12 amino acids. Germline V lookup: CDR1 MDHEN, CDR2 SYDVKM. The CDR3 nucleotides are TGTGCTCACTCCGGGACAGGAAACATTCAGTACTTC. It is translated as CAHSGTGNIQYF. Looking up the rest from reference TRBV28 and TRBJ2-4 gives the full variable domain: DVKVTQSSRYLVKRTGEKVFLECVQDMDHENMFWYRQDPGLGLRLIYFSYDVKMKEKGDIPEGYSVSREKKERFSLILESASTNQTSMYLCAHSGTGNIQYFGAGTRLSVL.

The rearrangement uses TRBV2 and TRBJ2-7; weak D call: TRBD2 (5 bases). Between the trimmed V and J ends, which lost 5 bases and 4 bases, there was a span of 18 bases. CDR1 is SNHLY and CDR2 is FYNNEI in the germline V gene. CDR3 length: 15 residues. CDR3 protein: CASSNSGLVAYEQYF. The CDR3 DNA reads as TGTGCCAGCAGTAACTCCGGACTGGTAGCTTACGAGCAGTACTTC.

The gene calls are TRBV5-5 and TRBJ2-7; D possibly corresponds to TRBD2 (6 bases). Germline CDR1 SGHKS, CDR2 YYEKEE (reference sequence). There are 14 residues in the CDR3. V was pared by 2 bases and J by 0 bases, with 9 bases between. The CDR3: CASSFSGSSYEQYF. Written as DNA, the CDR3 is TGTGCCAGCAGCTTCTCCGGGAGCTCCTACGAGCAGTACTTC.

The V gene is TRBV7-3, the J gene TRBJ2-1; TRBD2 agrees at 7 bases. V trimming: 4 bases; J trimming: 6 bases; junction bases outside the gene matches: 6. Germline V CDR1 and CDR2: SGHTA, FQGTGA. This CDR3 comprises 14 residues. The CDR3 spells CASSSGTIGNEQFF. As DNA, the CDR3 is TGTGCCAGCAGCTCCGGGACTATCGGCAATGAGCAGTTCTTC.

The genes are TRBV4-2 and TRBJ1-5; D remains unclear. Germline CDR1 reads LGHNA; CDR2 reads YNFKEQ. The V end lost 0 bases, the J end lost 5 bases, and 5 bases lay between the germline ends. The CDR3 loop spans 13 amino acids. The CDR3 DNA sequence: TGTGCCAGCAGCCAAGACAGTTATCAGCCCCAGCATTTT. It translates to CASSQDSYQPQHF.

The genes are TRBV7-3 and TRBJ2-7, with TRBD2 matching 8 bases. Germline lookup yields CDR1 SGHTA and CDR2 FQGTGA. With 5 bases clipped from V and 2 bases from J, the junction kept 8 bases outside the gene matches. CDR3 length: 15 amino acids. The CDR3 sequence is CASSPYPAGAYEQYF. The CDR3, as DNA: TGTGCCAGCAGCCCCTACCCAGCGGGAGCCTACGAGCAGTACTTC.